This TCR beta chain stems from a study of blood T cell repertoires in COVID-19. Across the study: The samples span acute and convalescent COVID-19 from the United States, Italy and Spain. The cDNA or gDNA used as material had been derived from T cells, B-cell-depleted T cells, or PBMCs.

Original data processing: Scientists estimated how many nucleated cells there were by amplifying reference gene primers. Sequencing used immunoSEQ multiplex PCR; TCRdb keeps in-frame clones, though not all of them. The V and J calls and the clone size are those of that table, but D and trimming were determined from the DNA. The sample consists of about 55,000 clones, approximately 82% of them appearing once. The CDR3 totals 15 residues. The germline gives CDR1 MNHNY, CDR2 SVGAGI (reference sequence). The germline V and J ends were trimmed by 4 bases and 3 bases, with 13 bases remaining between them. Input material: peripheral blood. The receptor comes from a human donor in a cohort sampled during active or convalescent COVID-19. The genes are TRBV6-6 and TRBJ1-3; D possibly corresponds to TRBD1 (5 bases). CDR3 protein: CASSSPGFDGNTIYF. CDR3 DNA sequence: TGTGCCAGCAGTTCCCCAGGGTTTGATGGAAACACCATATATTTT.